These 24 T cell receptor beta chains came from one sample sequenced in a study of technical replicates of blood from a handful of donors. Only in-frame clones appear in the TCRdb table, and some are missing; sequencing was by immunoSEQ multiplex PCR. This table holds some 79,000 clones, around 94% found once. Sequencing input: T cells isolated from PBMCs. The receptors originated from a human donor in good health.

The genes are TRBV30 and TRBJ2-4, with 10 bases that match TRBD1. Germline assignment: CDR1 GTSNPN and CDR2 SVGIG (reference sequence). V lost 7 bases to trimming and J lost 8 bases; unmatched junction nucleotides: 8. The CDR3 runs 13 residues. The CDR3 region is CAFTRDRGDIQYF. CDR3 in DNA: TGTGCCTTCACCCGGGACAGGGGTGACATTCAGTACTTC.

This clone was observed a few times. The V and J genes are TRBV18 and TRBJ1-1; D is perhaps TRBD1 (6 bases). The CDR3 runs 16 residues. With 0 bases removed from V and 0 bases from J, the gap between germline ends came to 11 bases. The germline V gene has CDR1 KGHSH and CDR2 LQKENI. CDR3 residues: CASSPPGAGLNTEAFF. The CDR3 nucleotides are TGTGCCAGCTCACCACCGGGGGCAGGCCTGAACACTGAAGCTTTCTTT.

The chain recombines TRBV5-1 with TRBJ2-7, with D uncertain. Germline V lookup: CDR1 SGHRS, CDR2 YFSETQ. Trimming left V 0 bases short and J 2 bases short, with 6 bases between. The CDR3 runs 13 residues. CDR3 DNA sequence: TGCGCCAGCAGCTTGGACTCTACCTACGAGCAGTACTTC. Translation: CASSLDSTYEQYF.

The rearrangement joins TRBV5-6 to TRBJ2-2; D is perhaps TRBD2 (6 bases). The CDR3 contains 12 residues. The germline V gene encodes CDR1 SGHDT and CDR2 YYEEEE. V dropped 7 bases and J dropped 4 bases, with 8 bases sitting between them. The CDR3 region is CASRGTTGELFF. In DNA form, the CDR3 reads TGTGCCAGCCGGGGGACCACCGGGGAGCTGTTTTTT.

This clone was detected once. CDR3 DNA sequence: TGTGCCAGCAGGTATCAGGGAAATACCGGGGAGCTGTTTTTT. It translates to CASRYQGNTGELFF. The chain combines TRBV7-9 with TRBJ2-2; maybe TRBD1 (5 bases). Germline assignment: CDR1 SEHNR and CDR2 FQNEAQ (reference sequence). This CDR3 region has 14 residues. The germline V and J ends were trimmed by 6 bases and 5 bases, with 13 bases remaining between them.

This chain connects TRBV29-1 to TRBJ2-5; TRBD2 agrees at 9 bases. The V gene's germline CDR1 is SQVTM and CDR2 ANQGSEA. The CDR3 is 14 amino acids. With 2 bases clipped from V and 2 bases from J, the junction kept 3 bases outside the gene matches. This CDR3 reads CSVEPAGGQETQYF. CDR3 in DNA: TGCAGCGTTGAACCGGCGGGGGGGCAAGAGACCCAGTACTTC.

The chain has TRBV7-2 and TRBJ2-7; possible D gene TRBD2, 7 bases. The germline gives CDR1 SGHTA, CDR2 FQGNSA. V was clipped by 0 bases and J by 5 bases, with 11 bases between them. The CDR3 length is 14 residues. The CDR3 DNA reads TGTGCCAGCAGCTTAGCGGGGGGGCCCAACGAGCAGTACTTC. This sequence encodes CASSLAGGPNEQYF.

The J gene is TRBJ2-1, the V gene TRBV5-4; 10 positions agree with TRBD1. The V segment lost 2 bases and the J segment 2 bases; nucleotides outside the gene matches: 4. There are 16 residues in the CDR3. Per the germline V gene, CDR1 is SGHNT and CDR2 is YYREEE (reference sequence). The DNA for the CDR3 is TGTGCCAGCAGCTTCCGACAGGGGGCCACCTACAATGAGCAGTTCTTC. This encodes CASSFRQGATYNEQFF.

The chain links TRBV7-2 to TRBJ1-2; D is uncertain. CDR3 size: 14 residues. V shed 7 bases and J shed 5 bases, with 17 bases lying between them. Germline V gene sequence: CDR1 SGHTA, CDR2 FQGNSA. This CDR3 is CASKASITDYGYTF. The DNA for the CDR3 is TGTGCCAGCAAAGCTTCTATAACAGATTATGGCTACACCTTC.

This chain links TRBV18 with TRBJ1-1, with D maybe TRBD1 (6 bases). Trimming shortened V by 5 bases and J by 1 base, and 14 bases separated the two germline ends. This CDR3 comprises 15 residues. CDR1 and CDR2 (germline): KGHSH, LQKENI. As DNA, the CDR3 is TGTGCCAGCTCATCGGAACAGGGTGGGAACACTGAAGCTTTCTTT. Amino acids: CASSSEQGGNTEAFF.

The chain employs TRBV21-1 and TRBJ1-5; whether TRBD1, the table's D call, matches the DNA was not checked. TRBV21-1 has pseudogene status. The CDR3 extends over 14 amino acids. In DNA form, the CDR3 reads TGTGCCAGCGTTTTTGACATTAGCAATCAGCCCCAGCATTTT. This encodes CASVFDISNQPQHF.

The rearrangement links TRBV18 to TRBJ1-5; D perhaps matches TRBD1 (5 bases). The CDR3 is made up of 13 amino acids. CDR1 is KGHSH and CDR2 is LQKENI in the germline V gene. Trimming pared 4 bases from V and 5 bases from J, leaving 9 bases between. Here the CDR3 reads CASSQGQDQPQHF. The DNA of the CDR3 is TGTGCCAGCTCACAAGGACAAGATCAGCCCCAGCATTTT.

Details on this clone: Within the sample, other DNA sequences also encode this same CDR3. The rearrangement joins TRBV10-3 to TRBJ2-1; no reliable D call. The CDR3 totals 11 residues. Deletions cut 4 bases from V and 5 bases from J, with 3 bases between. CDR1 is ENHRY, CDR2 SYGVKD, per germline. The CDR3 reads CAISADNEQFF. The CDR3 coding sequence is TGTGCCATCAGTGCTGACAATGAGCAGTTCTTC.

The chain is built from TRBV5-4 and TRBJ2-7; possibly TRBD2 for D (6 bases). The CDR3 has 16 amino acids. V gave up 4 bases and J gave up 0 bases, with 17 bases separating them. Per germline, CDR1 SGHNT and CDR2 YYREEE (reference sequence). Here the CDR3 DNA reads TGTGCCAGCAGCATAATATTAATGGGGGGCTCCTACGAGCAGTACTTC. It translates to CASSIILMGGSYEQYF.

The chain recombines TRBV2 with TRBJ1-1; D gene ambiguous. Trimming took 8 bases from V and 0 from J, leaving 13 bases between them. The CDR3 length is 14 residues. Germline CDR1 and CDR2: SNHLY and FYNNEI. The CDR3 DNA is TGTGCCAGCGTCCCGGGTTCGATGAACACTGAAGCTTTCTTT. It specifies CASVPGSMNTEAFF.

This clone was counted a single time. The J gene is TRBJ1-1, the V gene TRBV6-4; 7 nucleotides line up with TRBD1. Germline loops: CDR1 MRHNA, CDR2 SNTAGT. This CDR3 region has 14 residues. V gave up 6 bases and J gave up 2 bases; unmatched junction bases: 6. CDR3 coding DNA: TGTGCCAGCAGACCCAGGGGGATAAACACTGAAGCTTTCTTT. Translated: CASRPRGINTEAFF.

This clone has a single count. The same CDR3 also results from other DNA sequences found in this sample. The rearrangement uses TRBV6-5 and TRBJ2-7; D remains ambiguous. The CDR3 extends over 13 amino acids. CDR1 is MNHEY and CDR2 is SVGAGI in the germline V gene. Trimming pared 0 bases from V and 1 base from J, leaving 4 bases between. CDR3 in amino acids: CASSYSRSYEQYF. Here the CDR3 DNA reads TGTGCCAGCAGTTACTCCAGGTCCTACGAGCAGTACTTC.

The rearrangement links TRBV5-1 to TRBJ2-5, with 9 bases fitting TRBD1. Germline CDR1 is SGHRS and CDR2 is YFSETQ. This CDR3 is built from 16 residues. Trimming took 4 bases from V and 1 from J; bases not matched to a gene: 8. DNA of the CDR3: TGCGCCAGCAGCGGGGGACAGGGCCTTCCCCAAGAGACCCAGTACTTC. As protein: CASSGGQGLPQETQYF.

CDR3 sequence: CSGVGVLNTEAFF. CDR3 DNA sequence: TGCAGCGGCGTCGGGGTCTTGAACACTGAAGCTTTCTTT. This sequence joins TRBV29-1 and TRBJ1-1; unclear D gene. CDR3 size: 13 residues. The germline V gene has CDR1 SQVTM and CDR2 ANQGSEA. Trimming removed 7 bases from V and 0 bases from J, with 12 bases in between.

This clone was detected a few times. V is TRBV10-3 and J is TRBJ1-2, with 7 nucleotides matching TRBD1. Germline trimming cut 6 bases from V and 0 bases from J; bases unmatched to any gene: 4. The CDR3 is made up of 14 amino acids. Germline V gene data show CDR1 as ENHRY and CDR2 as SYGVKD. CDR3 region: CAIRGTDTNYGYTF. The CDR3 DNA reads as TGTGCCATCAGGGGGACAGATACTAACTATGGCTACACCTTC.

In the case of this clone: Other DNA sequences of this sample code for an identical CDR3. The chain couples TRBV5-1 to TRBJ1-1; no firm D call. V gave up 4 bases and J gave up 0 bases, with 7 bases separating them. The CDR3 is 13 residues long. CDR1 SGHRS and CDR2 YFSETQ come from the germline V gene. CDR3 sequence (DNA): TGCGCCAGCAGCCTAGGAGTGAACACTGAAGCTTTCTTT. Translation: CASSLGVNTEAFF.

This chain joins TRBV6-1 and TRBJ1-2; D uncertain. CDR3 length: 14 residues. Between the trimmed V and J ends, which lost 2 bases and 3 bases, there was a span of 10 bases. Germline loops: CDR1 MNHNS, CDR2 SASEGT. The CDR3 DNA sequence: TGTGCCAGCAGTGAATCCGGAGGATACTATGGCTACACCTTC. Translation gives CASSESGGYYGYTF.

The chain combines TRBV14 with TRBJ2-2; tentative D call: TRBD1 (6 bases). The germline V and J ends were trimmed by 3 bases and 3 bases, with 17 bases remaining between them. Germline values: CDR1 SGHDN, CDR2 FVKESK. This CDR3 contains 17 residues. CDR3 bases: TGTGCCAGCAGCCAGTTAAACAGGGAAGAGTACACCGGGGAGCTGTTTTTT. Protein: CASSQLNREEYTGELFF.

The CDR3 reads CASSLEGGAYEQYF. The CDR3 DNA reads as TGTGCCAGCAGCCTCGAGGGCGGAGCCTACGAGCAGTACTTC. The rearrangement joins TRBV11-3 to TRBJ2-7, with D perhaps TRBD2 (5 bases). The CDR3 is 14 residues long. Germline V lookup: CDR1 SGHNT, CDR2 YENEEA. Trimming removed 5 bases from V and 2 bases from J, with 13 bases in between.